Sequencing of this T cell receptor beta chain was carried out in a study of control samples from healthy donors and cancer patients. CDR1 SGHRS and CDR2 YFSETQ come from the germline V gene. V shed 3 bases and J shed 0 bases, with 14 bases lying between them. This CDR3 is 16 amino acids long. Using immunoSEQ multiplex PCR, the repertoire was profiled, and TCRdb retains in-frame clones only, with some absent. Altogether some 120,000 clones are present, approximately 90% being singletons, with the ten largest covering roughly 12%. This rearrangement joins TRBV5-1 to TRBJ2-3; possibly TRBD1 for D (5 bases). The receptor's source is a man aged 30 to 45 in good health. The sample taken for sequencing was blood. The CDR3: CASSYVTGASTDTQYF. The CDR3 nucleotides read TGCGCCAGCAGCTACGTTACAGGAGCCAGCACAGATACGCAGTATTTT.